This T cell receptor (beta chain) appears in the sequencing data of a study of cytomegalovirus exposure and HLA in healthy donors. Both 60 Vbeta primers and 13 Jbeta primers went into the PCR. Some clones are missing from TCRdb's copy, which holds only in-frame ones; the method was immunoSEQ multiplex PCR. The data hold about 180,000 clones, with 75% to 85% observed a single time. Trimming took 2 bases from V and 5 from J; bases not matched to a gene: 8. Germline V lookup: CDR1 SNHLY, CDR2 FYNNEI. CDR3 size: 16 residues. The rearrangement links TRBV2 to TRBJ2-5, with 10 bases matching TRBD1. The sequencing sample was made of PBMCs. The TCR originated in a young man in good health and CMV-seronegative. The CDR3 bases are TGTGCCAGCAGTGAACCCGGGACAGGGGTAGGCGAGACCCAGTACTTC. Protein sequence: CASSEPGTGVGETQYF.